The text below deals with one T cell receptor (beta chain). This entry belongs to a study of OX40 agonist ivuxolimab in advanced cancers. Here immunoSEQ multiplex PCR was the method, and the copy in TCRdb shows in-frame clones only, minus some. This table has 90,000 to 100,000 clones, almost 90% appearing once. Systemic immunosuppression or autoimmune disease history was grounds to exclude patients. V lost 7 bases to trimming and J lost 2 bases, with 15 bases between them. The CDR3 loop spans 14 amino acids. Germline CDR1 SNHLY, CDR2 FYNNEI. The sample was CD4+ or CD8+ T cells sorted from blood, taken in a trial of the OX40 agonist ivuxolimab. The sequence was collected from an adult with an advanced solid tumor such as melanoma, head and neck, liver or kidney cancer. The chain carries TRBV2 and TRBJ2-7; weak D call: TRBD1 (6 bases). The CDR3 DNA follows: TGTGCCAGCATCCAGGGGCTAAGCCCCTACGAGCAGTACTTC. This encodes CASIQGLSPYEQYF.